The next 13 T cell receptor beta chains were all read from a single sample in a study of blood T cell repertoires in COVID-19. The repertoire was sequenced with immunoSEQ multiplex PCR; TCRdb's copy has only in-frame clones and lacks some. The repertoire includes some 220,000 clones, 85% of them detected once, and 5.1% sits in the top ten. Sequenced: peripheral blood. Every receptor here comes from a man aged 45 to 65 with COVID-19, enrolled during active disease.

The chain couples TRBV11-1 to TRBJ1-4; D is perhaps TRBD1 (6 bases). Per germline, CDR1 SGHAT and CDR2 FQDESV (reference sequence). This CDR3 is built from 14 residues. V dropped 3 bases and J dropped 8 bases, with 13 bases sitting between them. The CDR3 protein is CASSFTGFGEKLFF. The CDR3 DNA sequence: TGTGCCAGCAGCTTTACAGGGTTTGGAGAAAAACTGTTTTTT.

The chain has TRBV19 and TRBJ1-2; D possibly corresponds to TRBD1 (6 bases). Germline V lookup: CDR1 LNHDA, CDR2 SQIVND (reference sequence). The CDR3 loop spans 12 amino acids. Trimming took 8 bases from V and 3 from J, leaving 10 bases between them. The CDR3 DNA follows: TGTGCCAGTGATGACAGGTACTATGGCTACACCTTC. It is translated as CASDDRYYGYTF.

The chain's CDR3 is CSAGDSHATNEKLFF. CDR3 in DNA: TGCAGCGCTGGGGACAGTCACGCAACTAATGAAAAACTGTTTTTT. The chain employs TRBV29-1 and TRBJ1-4; TRBD1 matches 7 bases. Germline V CDR1 and CDR2: SQVTM, ANQGSEA. J was trimmed by 0 bases and V by 7 bases; bases with no gene match: 8. The CDR3 consists of 15 residues. The complete variable domain, with remaining parts taken from reference TRBV29-1 and TRBJ1-4, reads SAVISQKPSRDICQRGTSLTIQCQVDSQVTMMFWYRQQPGQSLTLIATANQGSEATYESGFVIDKFPISRPNLTFSTLTVSNMSPEDSSIYLCSAGDSHATNEKLFFGSGTQLSVL.

The V gene is TRBV27, the J gene TRBJ2-7; D is perhaps TRBD1 (6 bases). Looked up from germline, CDR1 is MNHEY and CDR2 is SMNVEV (reference sequence). The CDR3 runs to 14 residues. V was trimmed by 5 bases and J by 2 bases, leaving 13 bases between them. This CDR3 reads CASSGRGTAYEQYF. The DNA of the CDR3 is TGTGCCAGCAGTGGCAGGGGTACCGCCTACGAGCAGTACTTC.

On this clone: An end of the junction does not agree with germline; a read error may underlie this. The rearrangement uses TRBV18 and TRBJ1-2; maybe TRBD1 (5 bases). This CDR3 contains 13 residues. CDR1 and CDR2 from the germline V gene are KGHSH and LQKENI. CDR3 residues: CASSPQEVYGYTF. In DNA, the CDR3 is TGTGCCAGCTCGCCACAGGAGGTCTATGGCTACACCTTC.

The V call is TRBV6-2 or TRBV6-3, the J call TRBJ1-1; no clear D. The germline V gene has CDR1 MNHEY and CDR2 SVGEGT. The CDR3 is 13 residues long. Trimming left V 5 bases short and J 8 bases short, with 15 bases between. The CDR3 spells CASSIAGLGEAFF. The CDR3 DNA sequence: TGTGCCAGCAGTATAGCGGGTTTGGGCGAAGCTTTCTTT.

This chain uses TRBV6-5 with TRBJ2-6; TRBD1 is a possible D gene (6 bases). The CDR3 loop spans 15 amino acids. The germline V gene has CDR1 MNHEY and CDR2 SVGAGI. The V gene lost 7 bases and the J gene lost 0 bases, with 10 bases spanning the gap. The CDR3 is CASKTDSSGANVLTF. The CDR3 DNA follows: TGTGCCAGCAAAACGGACAGCTCTGGGGCCAACGTCCTGACTTTC.

The J gene is TRBJ1-1, the V gene TRBV19; TRBD1 matches 7 bases. Losses at the gene ends were 10 bases for V and 0 bases for J; bases not matched to a gene: 5. CDR1 is LNHDA, CDR2 SQIVND, per germline (reference sequence). The CDR3 consists of 13 residues. The CDR3 DNA is TGTGCCACTACAGGGGCCCTGAACACTGAAGCTTTCTTT. It translates to CATTGALNTEAFF.

V usage is TRBV11-2 and J usage is TRBJ2-7, with TRBD2 matching over 9 bases. Trimming at V came to 5 bases and at J to 7 bases, leaving 9 bases not matched to a gene. The CDR3 extends over 14 amino acids. Germline V lookup: CDR1 SGHAT, CDR2 FQNNGV. Written as DNA, the CDR3 is TGTGCCAGCAGCGCTATAGCGGGGGCGGGAGAGCAGTACTTC. The encoded protein is CASSAIAGAGEQYF.

The CDR3 protein is CASSVGTGGLYEKLFF. CDR3 bases: TGTGCCAGCAGCGTAGGGACAGGGGGCTTATATGAAAAACTGTTTTTT. This chain uses TRBV9 with TRBJ1-4, with 11 bases aligning to TRBD1. The V gene's germline CDR1 is SGDLS and CDR2 YYNGEE. With V trimmed by 0 bases and J by 6 bases, 4 bases remained unmatched. The CDR3 loop spans 16 amino acids.

This chain connects TRBV2 to TRBJ1-2; a weak D match, TRBD1 (5 bases). Germline CDR1 reads SNHLY; CDR2 reads FYNNEI. This CDR3 has 14 residues. V was shortened by 2 bases and J by 2 bases, with 9 bases between the two germline ends. CDR3 sequence: CASSERGQNYGYTF. CDR3 DNA: TGTGCCAGCAGTGAAAGGGGCCAAAACTATGGCTACACCTTC.

As regards this clone: The sample contains more than one DNA sequence encoding this CDR3. The chain employs TRBV27 and TRBJ2-1; perhaps TRBD1 as D (5 bases). Trimming stripped 6 bases from V and 4 bases from J, with 7 bases between. CDR3 size: 12 residues. The V gene's germline CDR1 is MNHEY and CDR2 SMNVEV (reference sequence). Here the CDR3 DNA reads TGTGCCAGCAGCCAGGGATACAATGAGCAGTTCTTC. Translating it yields CASSQGYNEQFF.

This clone was counted between two and nine times. This chain uses TRBV28 with TRBJ1-2; 7 positions agree with TRBD1. Germline V gene sequence: CDR1 MDHEN, CDR2 SYDVKM. With V trimmed by 2 bases and J by 6 bases, 6 bases remained unmatched. The CDR3 is made up of 14 amino acids. CDR3 sequence reads: CASSLRRQGNGYTF. CDR3 DNA: TGTGCCAGCAGTTTAAGGCGACAGGGTAATGGCTACACCTTC.